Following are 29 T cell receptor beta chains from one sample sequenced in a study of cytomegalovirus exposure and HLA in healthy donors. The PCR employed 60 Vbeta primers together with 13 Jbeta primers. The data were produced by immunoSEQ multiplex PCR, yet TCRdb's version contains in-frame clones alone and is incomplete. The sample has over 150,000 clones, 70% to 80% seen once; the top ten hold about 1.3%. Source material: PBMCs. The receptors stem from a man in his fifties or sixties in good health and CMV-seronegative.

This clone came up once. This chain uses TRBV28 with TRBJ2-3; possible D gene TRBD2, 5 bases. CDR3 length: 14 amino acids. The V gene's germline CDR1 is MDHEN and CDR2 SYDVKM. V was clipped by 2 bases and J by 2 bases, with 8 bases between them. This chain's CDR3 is CASSLGGPTDTQYF. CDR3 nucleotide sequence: TGTGCCAGCAGTTTAGGAGGTCCCACAGATACGCAGTATTTT.

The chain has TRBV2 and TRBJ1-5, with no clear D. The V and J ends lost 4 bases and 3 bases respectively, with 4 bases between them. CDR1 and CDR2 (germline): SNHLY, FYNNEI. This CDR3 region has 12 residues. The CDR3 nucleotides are TGTGCCAGCAGTGGTAACAATCAGCCCCAGCATTTT. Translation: CASSGNNQPQHF.

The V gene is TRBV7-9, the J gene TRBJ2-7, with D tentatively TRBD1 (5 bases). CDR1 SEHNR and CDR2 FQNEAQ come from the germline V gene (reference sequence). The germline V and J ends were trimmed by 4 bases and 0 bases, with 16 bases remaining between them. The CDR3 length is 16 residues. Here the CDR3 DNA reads TGTGCCAGCAGCTCAACACAGGCCGAAAGCTCCTACGAGCAGTACTTC. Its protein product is CASSSTQAESSYEQYF.

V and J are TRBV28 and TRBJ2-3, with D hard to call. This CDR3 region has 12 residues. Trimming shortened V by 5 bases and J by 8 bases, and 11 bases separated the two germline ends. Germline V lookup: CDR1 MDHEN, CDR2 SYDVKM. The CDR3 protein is CASSPSRATQYF. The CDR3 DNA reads TGTGCCAGCAGTCCGTCCCGAGCTACGCAGTATTTT.

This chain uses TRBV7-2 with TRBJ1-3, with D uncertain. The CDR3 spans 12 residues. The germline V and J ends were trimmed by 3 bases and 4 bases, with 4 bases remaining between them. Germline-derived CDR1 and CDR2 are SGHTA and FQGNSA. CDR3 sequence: CASSFPGNTIYF. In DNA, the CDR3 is TGTGCCAGCAGCTTTCCGGGAAACACCATATATTTT.

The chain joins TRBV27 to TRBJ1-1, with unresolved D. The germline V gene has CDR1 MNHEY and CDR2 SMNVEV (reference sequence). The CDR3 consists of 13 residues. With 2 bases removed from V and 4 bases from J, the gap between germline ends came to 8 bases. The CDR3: CASSLGGFTEAFF. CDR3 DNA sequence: TGTGCCAGCAGTTTAGGCGGATTCACTGAAGCTTTCTTT.

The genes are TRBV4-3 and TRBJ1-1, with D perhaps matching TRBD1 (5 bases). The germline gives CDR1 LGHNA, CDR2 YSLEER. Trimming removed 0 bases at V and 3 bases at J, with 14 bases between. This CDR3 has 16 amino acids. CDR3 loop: CASSQDPGRVDTEAFF. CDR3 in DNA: TGCGCCAGCAGCCAAGATCCCGGCAGGGTTGACACTGAAGCTTTCTTT.

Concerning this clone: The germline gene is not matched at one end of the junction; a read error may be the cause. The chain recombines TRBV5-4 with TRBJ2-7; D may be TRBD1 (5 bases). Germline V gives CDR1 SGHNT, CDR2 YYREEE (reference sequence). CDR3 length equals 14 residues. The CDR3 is CVSSLLGQSYEQYF. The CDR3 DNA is TGTGTCAGCAGCTTGCTAGGACAAAGCTACGAGCAGTACTTC.

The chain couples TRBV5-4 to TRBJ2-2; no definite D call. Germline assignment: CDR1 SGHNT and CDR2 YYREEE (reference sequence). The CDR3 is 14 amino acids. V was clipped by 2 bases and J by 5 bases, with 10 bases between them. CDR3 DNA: TGTGCCAGCAGCTTATGGCAGCGAACCGGGGAGCTGTTTTTT. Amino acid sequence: CASSLWQRTGELFF.

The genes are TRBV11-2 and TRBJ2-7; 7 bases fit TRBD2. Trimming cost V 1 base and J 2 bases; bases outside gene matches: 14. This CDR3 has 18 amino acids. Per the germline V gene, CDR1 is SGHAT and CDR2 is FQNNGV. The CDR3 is CASSLGPRGGRWAYEQYF. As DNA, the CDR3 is TGTGCCAGCAGCTTAGGTCCGAGAGGCGGGAGATGGGCCTACGAGCAGTACTTC.

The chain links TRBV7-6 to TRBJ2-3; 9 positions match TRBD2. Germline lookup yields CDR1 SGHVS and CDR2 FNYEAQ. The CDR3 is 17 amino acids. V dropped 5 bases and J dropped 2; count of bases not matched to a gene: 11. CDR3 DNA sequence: TGTGCCAGCAGCCGAACACGGGCGGGAGGGCCCACAGATACGCAGTATTTT. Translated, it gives CASSRTRAGGPTDTQYF.

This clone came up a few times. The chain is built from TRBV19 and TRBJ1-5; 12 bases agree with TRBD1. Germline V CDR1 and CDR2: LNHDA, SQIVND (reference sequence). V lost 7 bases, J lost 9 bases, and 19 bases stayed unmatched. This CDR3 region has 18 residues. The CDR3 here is CASKPGQGATWVSWPQHF. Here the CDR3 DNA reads TGTGCCAGTAAGCCGGGACAGGGGGCAACCTGGGTATCATGGCCCCAGCATTTT.

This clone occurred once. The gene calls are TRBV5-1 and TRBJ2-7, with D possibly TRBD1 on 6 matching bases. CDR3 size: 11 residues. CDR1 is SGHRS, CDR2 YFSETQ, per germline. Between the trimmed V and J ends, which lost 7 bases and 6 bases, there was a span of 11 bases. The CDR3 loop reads CASRDTLEQYF. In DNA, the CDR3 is TGCGCCAGCCGGGACACTCTCGAGCAGTACTTC.

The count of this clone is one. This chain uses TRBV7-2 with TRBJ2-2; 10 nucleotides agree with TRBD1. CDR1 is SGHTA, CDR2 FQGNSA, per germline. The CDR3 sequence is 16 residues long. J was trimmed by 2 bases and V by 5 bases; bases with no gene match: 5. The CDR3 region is CASSQGTGVNTGELFF. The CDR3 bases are TGTGCCAGCAGCCAGGGGACAGGGGTAAACACCGGGGAGCTGTTTTTT.

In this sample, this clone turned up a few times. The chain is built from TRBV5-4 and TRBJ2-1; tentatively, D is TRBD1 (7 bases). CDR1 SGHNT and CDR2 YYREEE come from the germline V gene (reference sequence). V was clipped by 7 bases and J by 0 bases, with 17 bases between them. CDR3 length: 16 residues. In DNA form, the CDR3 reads TGTGCCAGCGCTCAGGGGGGCCCTAGCTCCTACAATGAGCAGTTCTTC. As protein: CASAQGGPSSYNEQFF.

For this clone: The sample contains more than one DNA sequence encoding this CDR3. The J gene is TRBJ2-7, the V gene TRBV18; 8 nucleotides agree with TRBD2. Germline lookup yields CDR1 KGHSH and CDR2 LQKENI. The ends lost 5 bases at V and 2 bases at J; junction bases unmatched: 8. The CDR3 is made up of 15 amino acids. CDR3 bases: TGTGCCAGCTCATTAAGGGATAGCGGGACCTACGAGCAGTACTTC. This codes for CASSLRDSGTYEQYF.

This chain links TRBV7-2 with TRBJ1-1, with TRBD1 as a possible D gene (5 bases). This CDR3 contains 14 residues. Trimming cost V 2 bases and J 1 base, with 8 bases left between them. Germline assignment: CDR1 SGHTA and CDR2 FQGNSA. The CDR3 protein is CASSLFQGNTEAFF. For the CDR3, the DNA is TGTGCCAGCAGCTTATTCCAGGGGAACACTGAAGCTTTCTTT.

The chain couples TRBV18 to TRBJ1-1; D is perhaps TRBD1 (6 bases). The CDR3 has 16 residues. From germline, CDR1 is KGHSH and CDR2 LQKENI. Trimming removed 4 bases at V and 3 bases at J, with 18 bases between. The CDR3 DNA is TGTGCCAGCTCACTTCGACAGGCGACTGGGGACACTGAAGCTTTCTTT. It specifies CASSLRQATGDTEAFF.

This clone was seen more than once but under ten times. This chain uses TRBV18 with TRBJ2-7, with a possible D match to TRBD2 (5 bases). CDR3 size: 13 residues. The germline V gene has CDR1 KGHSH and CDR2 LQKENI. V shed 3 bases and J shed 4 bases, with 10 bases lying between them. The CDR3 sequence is CASSPAAGYEQYF. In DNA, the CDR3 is TGTGCCAGCTCACCGGCGGCGGGTTACGAGCAGTACTTC.

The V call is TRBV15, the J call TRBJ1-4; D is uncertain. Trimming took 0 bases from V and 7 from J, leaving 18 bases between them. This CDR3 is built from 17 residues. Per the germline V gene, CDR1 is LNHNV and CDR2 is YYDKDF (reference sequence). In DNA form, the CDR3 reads TGTGCCACCAGCAGAGACACTCCGGCCCCGAGGAGTGAAAAACTGTTTTTT. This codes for CATSRDTPAPRSEKLFF.

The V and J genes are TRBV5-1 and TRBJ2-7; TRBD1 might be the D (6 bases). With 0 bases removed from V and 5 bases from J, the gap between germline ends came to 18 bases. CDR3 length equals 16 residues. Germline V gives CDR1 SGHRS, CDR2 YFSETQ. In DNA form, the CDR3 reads TGCGCCAGCAGCTTGGCCGAACAGGGTCCCCTTGACGAGCAGTACTTC. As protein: CASSLAEQGPLDEQYF.

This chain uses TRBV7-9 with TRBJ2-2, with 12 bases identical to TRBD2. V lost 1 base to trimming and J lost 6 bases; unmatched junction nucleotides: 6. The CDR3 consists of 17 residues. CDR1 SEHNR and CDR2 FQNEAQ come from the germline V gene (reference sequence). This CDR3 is CASSLGGLAGIAGELFF. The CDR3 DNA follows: TGTGCCAGCAGCTTAGGAGGACTAGCGGGAATTGCCGGGGAGCTGTTTTTT.

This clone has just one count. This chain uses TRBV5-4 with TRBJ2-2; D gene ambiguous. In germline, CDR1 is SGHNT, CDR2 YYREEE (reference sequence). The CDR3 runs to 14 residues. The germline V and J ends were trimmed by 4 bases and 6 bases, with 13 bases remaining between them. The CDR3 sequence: CASSRDMYPGELFF. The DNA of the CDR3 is TGTGCCAGCAGCCGAGACATGTACCCCGGGGAGCTGTTTTTT.

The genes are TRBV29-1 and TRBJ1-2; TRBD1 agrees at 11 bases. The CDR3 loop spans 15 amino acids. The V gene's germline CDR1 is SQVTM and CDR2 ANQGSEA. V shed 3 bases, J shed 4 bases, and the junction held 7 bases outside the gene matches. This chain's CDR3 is CSVDGPGQGAYGYTF. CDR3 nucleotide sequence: TGCAGCGTTGATGGCCCCGGACAGGGGGCCTATGGCTACACCTTC.

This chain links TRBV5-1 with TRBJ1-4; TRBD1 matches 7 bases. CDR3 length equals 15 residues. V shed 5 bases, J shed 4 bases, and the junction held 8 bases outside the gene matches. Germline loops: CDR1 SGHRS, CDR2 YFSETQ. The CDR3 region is CASRRGPDINEKLFF. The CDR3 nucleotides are TGCGCCAGCAGGAGGGGGCCGGATATTAATGAAAAACTGTTTTTT.

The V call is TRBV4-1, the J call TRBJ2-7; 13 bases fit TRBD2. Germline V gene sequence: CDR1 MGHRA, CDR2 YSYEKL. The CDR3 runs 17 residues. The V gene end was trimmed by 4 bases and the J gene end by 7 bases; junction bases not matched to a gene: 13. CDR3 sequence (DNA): TGCGCCAGCAGCCTCCGGAGGACTAGCGGGAGATTGTGGGAGCAGTACTTC. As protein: CASSLRRTSGRLWEQYF.

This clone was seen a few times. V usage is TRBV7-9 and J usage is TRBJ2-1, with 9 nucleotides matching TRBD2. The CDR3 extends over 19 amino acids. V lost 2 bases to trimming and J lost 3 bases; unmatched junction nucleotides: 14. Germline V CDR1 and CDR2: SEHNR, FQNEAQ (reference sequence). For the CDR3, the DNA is TGTGCCAGCAGCTTAACCGCCTTTGTGGCTAGCGGGGTCTACAATGAGCAGTTCTTC. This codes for CASSLTAFVASGVYNEQFF.

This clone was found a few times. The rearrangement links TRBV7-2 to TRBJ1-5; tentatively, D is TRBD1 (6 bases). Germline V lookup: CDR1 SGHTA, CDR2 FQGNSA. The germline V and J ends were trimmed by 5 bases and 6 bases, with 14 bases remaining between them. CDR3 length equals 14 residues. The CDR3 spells CASSPYRDRQPQHF. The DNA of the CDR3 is TGTGCCAGCAGCCCATACAGGGATCGTCAGCCCCAGCATTTT.

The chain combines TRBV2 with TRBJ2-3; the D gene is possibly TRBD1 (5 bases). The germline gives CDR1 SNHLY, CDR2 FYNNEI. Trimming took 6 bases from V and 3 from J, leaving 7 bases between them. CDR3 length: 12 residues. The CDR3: CASRQVTDTQYF. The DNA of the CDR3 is TGTGCCAGCAGACAGGTAACAGATACGCAGTATTTT.